Below are 12 T cell receptor beta chains sequenced from a single sample in a study of T cells in localized non-small cell lung cancer. The data were produced by immunoSEQ multiplex PCR, yet TCRdb's version contains in-frame clones alone and is incomplete. The sample consists of 100,000 to 150,000 clones, roughly 90% of them appearing once. Sequencing used peripheral blood, obtained before any cancer treatment. These receptors all come from an older female donor with stage I lung adenocarcinoma.

The chain uses TRBV30 and TRBJ2-7; no firm D call. The germline V gene encodes CDR1 GTSNPN and CDR2 SVGIG (reference sequence). V was trimmed by 2 bases and J by 2 bases, leaving 10 bases between them. The CDR3 spans 13 residues. The CDR3 loop is CAWSPGRTYEQYF. In DNA, the CDR3 is TGTGCCTGGAGTCCCGGGCGTACCTACGAGCAGTACTTC.

The rearrangement uses TRBV18 and TRBJ1-4; 11 positions agree with TRBD1. Trimming took 2 bases from V and 6 from J; bases not matched to a gene: 5. Looked up from germline, CDR1 is KGHSH and CDR2 is LQKENI. The CDR3 has 16 residues. The CDR3 DNA reads as TGTGCCAGCTCACCAAGAGGACAGGGGGCCTATGAAAAACTGTTTTTT. Translating it yields CASSPRGQGAYEKLFF.

The chain links TRBV5-1 to TRBJ1-6; D might be TRBD1 (6 bases). The germline V and J ends were trimmed by 4 bases and 8 bases, with 13 bases remaining between them. The CDR3 is 14 residues long. In germline, CDR1 is SGHRS, CDR2 YFSETQ. The DNA of the CDR3 is TGCGCCAGCAGCCCCCCCCGACAGGATTCACCCCTCCACTTT. It is translated as CASSPPRQDSPLHF. The full variable domain, with the rest looked up from reference TRBV5-1 and TRBJ1-6, is KAGVTQTPRYLIKTRGQQVTLSCSPISGHRSVSWYQQTPGQGLQFLFEYFSETQRNKGNFPGRFSGRQFSNSRSEMNVSTLELGDSALYLCASSPPRQDSPLHFGNGTRLTVT.

This clone appeared once. J is TRBJ2-6 and V is TRBV6-5; D is undetermined. Trimming pared 6 bases from V and 0 bases from J, leaving 9 bases between. This CDR3 has 15 amino acids. The V gene's germline CDR1 is MNHEY and CDR2 SVGAGI. DNA for the CDR3: TGTGCCAGCAGAACCTTAAACTCTGGGGCCAACGTCCTGACTTTC. It yields the protein CASRTLNSGANVLTF.

The chain couples TRBV2 to TRBJ2-3; the match to TRBD1 covers 9 bases. Germline-derived CDR1 and CDR2 are SNHLY and FYNNEI. The CDR3 consists of 15 residues. J lost 1 base, V lost 6 bases, and 5 bases had no gene match. The CDR3 reads CASSGQGTGTDTQYF. The CDR3 DNA follows: TGTGCCAGCAGCGGACAGGGGACGGGCACAGATACGCAGTATTTT.

The chain links TRBV9 to TRBJ2-2, with 7 bases aligning to TRBD2. CDR1 is SGDLS, CDR2 YYNGEE, per germline. The V gene end was trimmed by 4 bases and the J gene end by 4 bases; junction bases not matched to a gene: 10. The CDR3 loop spans 16 amino acids. The CDR3 region is CASSTGGGSITGELFF. As DNA, the CDR3 is TGTGCCAGCAGCACAGGTGGCGGGAGCATCACCGGGGAGCTGTTTTTT.

Regarding this clone: At the DNA level, this CDR3 is encoded by other sequences in the same sample as well. V and J are TRBV4-2 and TRBJ1-2; D is ambiguous. The germline V gene encodes CDR1 LGHNA and CDR2 YNFKEQ. The CDR3 extends over 12 amino acids. V lost 1 base, J lost 1 base, and 1 base lay in between. In DNA form, the CDR3 reads TGTGCCAGCAGCCAAGGTAACTATGGCTACACCTTC. It is translated as CASSQGNYGYTF.

The chain links TRBV7-9 to TRBJ2-5, with D perhaps TRBD1 (5 bases). The CDR3 sequence is 16 residues long. Germline V gene data show CDR1 as SEHNR and CDR2 as FQNEAQ (reference sequence). Between the trimmed V and J ends, which lost 4 bases and 4 bases, there was a span of 19 bases. CDR3 loop: CASSSIIHQGVETQYF. CDR3 nucleotides: TGTGCCAGCAGCTCCATCATCCACCAGGGTGTAGAGACCCAGTACTTC.

This sequence joins TRBV18 and TRBJ1-1, with 8 bases identical to TRBD1. CDR3 length: 13 residues. V lost 11 bases and J lost 2; bases outside the gene matches: 7. The germline V gene encodes CDR1 KGHSH and CDR2 LQKENI. CDR3 DNA: TGTGCCGGGTCACAGGGGGTCAACACTGAAGCTTTCTTT. It yields the protein CAGSQGVNTEAFF.

This chain connects TRBV6-6 to TRBJ1-2; 7 bases map to TRBD1. After removal of 5 bases from V and 2 bases from J, the junction contained 8 bases not matched to a gene. The CDR3 runs 15 residues. The germline V gene has CDR1 MNHNY and CDR2 SVGAGI (reference sequence). The CDR3 sequence is CASSVIAGQNYGYTF. CDR3 DNA: TGTGCCAGCAGTGTTATTGCGGGACAGAACTATGGCTACACCTTC.

This sequence joins TRBV7-6 and TRBJ2-5; D possibly corresponds to TRBD1 (5 bases). The CDR3 contains 14 residues. Trimming left V 5 bases short and J 5 bases short, with 15 bases between. CDR1 SGHVS and CDR2 FNYEAQ come from the germline V gene. CDR3 bases: TGTGCCAGCAGCCTCACCCAGGGTCGGGAGACCCAGTACTTC. It specifies CASSLTQGRETQYF.

This CDR3 reads CASSWGRSGYQNIQYF. The CDR3 bases are TGCGCCAGCAGCTGGGGGCGAAGCGGGTATCAAAACATTCAGTACTTC. The J gene is TRBJ2-4, the V gene TRBV5-1; D might be TRBD1 or TRBD2, each matching 6 bases. Trimming pared 3 bases from V and 5 bases from J, leaving 18 bases between. The CDR3 consists of 16 residues. The germline V gene has CDR1 SGHRS and CDR2 YFSETQ.